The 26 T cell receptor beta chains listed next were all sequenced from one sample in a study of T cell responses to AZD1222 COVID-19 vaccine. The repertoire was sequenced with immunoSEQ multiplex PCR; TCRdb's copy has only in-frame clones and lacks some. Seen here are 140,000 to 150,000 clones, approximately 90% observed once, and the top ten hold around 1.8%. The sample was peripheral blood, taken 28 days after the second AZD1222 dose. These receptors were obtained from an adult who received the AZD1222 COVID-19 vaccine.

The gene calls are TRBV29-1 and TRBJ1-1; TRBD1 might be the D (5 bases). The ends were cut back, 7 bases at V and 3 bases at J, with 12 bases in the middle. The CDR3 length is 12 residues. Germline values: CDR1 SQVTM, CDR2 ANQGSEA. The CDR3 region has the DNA TGCAGCGCTAAGACAGTCTACACTGAAGCTTTCTTT. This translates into CSAKTVYTEAFF.

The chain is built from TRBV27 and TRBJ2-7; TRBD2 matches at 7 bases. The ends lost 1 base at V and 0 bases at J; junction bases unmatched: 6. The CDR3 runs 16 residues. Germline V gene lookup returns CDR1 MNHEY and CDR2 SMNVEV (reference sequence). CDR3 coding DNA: TGTGCCAGCAGTTTATTCCCTAGCGGTACCTCCTACGAGCAGTACTTC. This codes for CASSLFPSGTSYEQYF.

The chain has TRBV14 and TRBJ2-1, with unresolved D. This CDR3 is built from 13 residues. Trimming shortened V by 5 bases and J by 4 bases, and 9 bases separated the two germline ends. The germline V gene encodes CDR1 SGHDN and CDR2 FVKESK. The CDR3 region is CASSASLYNEQFF. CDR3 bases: TGTGCCAGCAGCGCTTCTTTATACAATGAGCAGTTCTTC.

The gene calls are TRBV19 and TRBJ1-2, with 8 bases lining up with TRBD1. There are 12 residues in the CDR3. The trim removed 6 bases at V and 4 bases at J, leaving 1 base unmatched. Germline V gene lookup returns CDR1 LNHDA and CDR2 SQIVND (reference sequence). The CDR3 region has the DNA TGTGCCAGTAGCGGACAGGGCTATGGCTACACCTTC. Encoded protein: CASSGQGYGYTF. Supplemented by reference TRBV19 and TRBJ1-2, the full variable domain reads DGGITQSPKYLFRKEGQNVTLSCEQNLNHDAMYWYRQDPGQGLRLIYYSQIVNDFQKGDIAEGYSVSREKKESFPLTVTSAQKNPTAFYLCASSGQGYGYTFGSGTRLTVV.

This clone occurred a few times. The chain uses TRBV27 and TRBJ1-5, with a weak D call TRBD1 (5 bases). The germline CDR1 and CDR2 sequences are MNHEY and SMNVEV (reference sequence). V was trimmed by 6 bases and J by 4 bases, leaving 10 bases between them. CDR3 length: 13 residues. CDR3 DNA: TGTGCCAGCAGGTGGGGCAGGAATCAGCCCCAGCATTTT. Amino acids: CASRWGRNQPQHF.

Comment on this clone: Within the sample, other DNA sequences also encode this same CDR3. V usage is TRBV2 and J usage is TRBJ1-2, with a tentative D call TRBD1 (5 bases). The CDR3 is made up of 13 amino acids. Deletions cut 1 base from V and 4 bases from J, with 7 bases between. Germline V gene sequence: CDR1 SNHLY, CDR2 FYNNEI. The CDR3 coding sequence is TGTGCCAGCAGTGAAGAGGGGACCTATGGCTACACCTTC. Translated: CASSEEGTYGYTF.

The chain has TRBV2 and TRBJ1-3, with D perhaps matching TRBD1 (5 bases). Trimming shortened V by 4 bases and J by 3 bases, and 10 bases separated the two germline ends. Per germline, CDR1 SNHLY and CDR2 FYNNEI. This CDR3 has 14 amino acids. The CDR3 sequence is CASSGDLRGNTIYF. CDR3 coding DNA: TGTGCCAGCAGTGGGGACCTCCGTGGAAACACCATATATTTT.

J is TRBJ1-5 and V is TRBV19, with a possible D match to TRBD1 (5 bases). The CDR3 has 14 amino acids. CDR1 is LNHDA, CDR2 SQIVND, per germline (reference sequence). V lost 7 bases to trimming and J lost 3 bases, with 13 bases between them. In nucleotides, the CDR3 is TGTGCCAGTACCCCCGGGGGGATCAATCAGCCCCAGCATTTT. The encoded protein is CASTPGGINQPQHF.

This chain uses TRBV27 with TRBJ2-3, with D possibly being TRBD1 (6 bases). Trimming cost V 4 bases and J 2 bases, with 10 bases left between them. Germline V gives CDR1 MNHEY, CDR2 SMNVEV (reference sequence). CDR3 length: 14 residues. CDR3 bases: TGTGCCAGCAGTTCCAGGGGCTACACAGATACGCAGTATTTT. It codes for CASSSRGYTDTQYF.

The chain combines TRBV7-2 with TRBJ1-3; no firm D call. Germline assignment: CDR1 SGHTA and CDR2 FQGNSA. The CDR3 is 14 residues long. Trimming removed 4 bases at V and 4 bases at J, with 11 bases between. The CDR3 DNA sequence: TGTGCCAGCAGCTCCTCAGGAAAGGGAAACACCATATATTTT. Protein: CASSSSGKGNTIYF.

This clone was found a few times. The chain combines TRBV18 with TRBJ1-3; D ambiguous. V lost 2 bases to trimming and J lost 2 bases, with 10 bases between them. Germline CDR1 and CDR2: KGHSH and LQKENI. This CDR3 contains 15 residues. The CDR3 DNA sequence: TGTGCCAGCTCACCAATGAGAGACGCTGGAAACACCATATATTTT. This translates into CASSPMRDAGNTIYF.

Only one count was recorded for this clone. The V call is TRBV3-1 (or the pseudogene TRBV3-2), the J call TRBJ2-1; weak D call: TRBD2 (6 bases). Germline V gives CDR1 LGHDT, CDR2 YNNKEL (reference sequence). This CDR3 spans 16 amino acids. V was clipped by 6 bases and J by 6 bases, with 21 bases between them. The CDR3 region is CASSPQGGRGFNEQFF. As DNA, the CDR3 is TGTGCCAGCAGTCCCCAGGGTGGACGGGGGTTCAATGAGCAGTTCTTC.

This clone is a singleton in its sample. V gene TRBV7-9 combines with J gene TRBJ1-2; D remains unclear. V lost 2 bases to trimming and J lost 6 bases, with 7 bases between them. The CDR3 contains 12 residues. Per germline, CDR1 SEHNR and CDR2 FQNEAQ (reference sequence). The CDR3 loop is CASSLRLDGYTF. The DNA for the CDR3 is TGTGCCAGCAGCTTACGGTTGGATGGCTACACCTTC. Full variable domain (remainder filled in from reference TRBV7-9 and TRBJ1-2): DTGVSQNPRHKITKRGQNVTFRCDPISEHNRLYWYRQTLGQGPEFLTYFQNEAQLEKSRLLSDRFSAERPKGSFSTLEIQRTEQGDSAMYLCASSLRLDGYTFGSGTRLTVV.

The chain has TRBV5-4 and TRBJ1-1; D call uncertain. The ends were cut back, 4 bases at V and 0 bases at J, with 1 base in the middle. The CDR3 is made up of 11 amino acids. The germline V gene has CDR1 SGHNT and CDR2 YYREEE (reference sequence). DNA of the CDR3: TGTGCCAGCAGCATGAACACTGAAGCTTTCTTT. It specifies CASSMNTEAFF.

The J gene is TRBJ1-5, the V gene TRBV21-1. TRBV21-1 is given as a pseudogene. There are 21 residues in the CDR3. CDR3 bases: TGTGCCAGCAGCAATCCGGGGGTTGGGATAAAACTCGATTATAGCAATCAGCCCCAGCATTTT. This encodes CASSNPGVGIKLDYSNQPQHF.

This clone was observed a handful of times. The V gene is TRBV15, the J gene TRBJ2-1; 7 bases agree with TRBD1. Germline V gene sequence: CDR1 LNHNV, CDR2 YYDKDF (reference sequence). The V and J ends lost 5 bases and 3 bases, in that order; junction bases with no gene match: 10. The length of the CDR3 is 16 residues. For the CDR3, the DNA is TGTGCCACCAGCGGTACCGGGACAGTACTCTACAATGAGCAGTTCTTC. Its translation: CATSGTGTVLYNEQFF.

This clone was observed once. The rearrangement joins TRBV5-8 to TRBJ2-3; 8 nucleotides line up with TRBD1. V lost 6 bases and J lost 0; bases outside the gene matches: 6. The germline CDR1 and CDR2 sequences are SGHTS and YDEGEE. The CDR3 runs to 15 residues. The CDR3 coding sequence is TGTGCCAGCAACAGACAGGGGACTAGCACAGATACGCAGTATTTT. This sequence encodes CASNRQGTSTDTQYF.

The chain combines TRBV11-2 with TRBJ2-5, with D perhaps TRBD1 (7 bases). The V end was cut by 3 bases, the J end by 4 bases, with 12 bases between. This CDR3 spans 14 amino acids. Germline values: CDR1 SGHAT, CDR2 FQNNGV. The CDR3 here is CASSFAGGLETQYF. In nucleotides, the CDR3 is TGTGCCAGCAGCTTCGCAGGGGGGCTAGAGACCCAGTACTTC.

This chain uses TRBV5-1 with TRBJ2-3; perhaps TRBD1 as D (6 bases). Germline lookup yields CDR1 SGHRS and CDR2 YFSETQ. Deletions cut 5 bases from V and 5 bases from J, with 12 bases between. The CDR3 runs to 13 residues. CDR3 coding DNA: TGCGCCAGCAGTAAGGGGGTGGAAGATACGCAGTATTTT. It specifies CASSKGVEDTQYF.

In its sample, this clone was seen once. The CDR3 bases are TGTGCCAGCAGTGACCGGACAGATGGCTACACCTTC. Protein product: CASSDRTDGYTF. V gene TRBV2 combines with J gene TRBJ1-2; a weak D match, TRBD1 (6 bases). Germline assignment: CDR1 SNHLY and CDR2 FYNNEI. CDR3 length equals 12 residues. Trimming stripped 3 bases from V and 6 bases from J, with 8 bases between. Full variable domain (missing parts from reference TRBV2 and TRBJ1-2): EPEVTQTPSHQVTQMGQEVILRCVPISNHLYFYWYRQILGQKVEFLVSFYNNEISEKSEIFDDQFSVERPDGSNFTLKIRSTKLEDSAMYFCASSDRTDGYTFGSGTRLTVV.

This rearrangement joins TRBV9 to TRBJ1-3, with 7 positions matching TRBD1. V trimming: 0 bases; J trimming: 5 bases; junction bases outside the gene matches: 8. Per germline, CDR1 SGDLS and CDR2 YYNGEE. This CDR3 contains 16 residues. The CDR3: CASSVGRDRLRNTIYF. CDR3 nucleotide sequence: TGTGCCAGCAGCGTAGGACGGGACAGACTTCGAAACACCATATATTTT. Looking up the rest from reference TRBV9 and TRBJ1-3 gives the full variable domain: DSGVTQTPKHLITATGQRVTLRCSPRSGDLSVYWYQQSLDQGLQFLIQYYNGEERAKGNILERFSAQQFPDLHSELNLSSLELGDSALYFCASSVGRDRLRNTIYFGEGSWLTVV.

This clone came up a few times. CDR3 region: CASSLDNYNEQFF. The CDR3 coding sequence is TGCGCCAGCAGCTTGGACAATTACAATGAGCAGTTCTTC. The chain carries TRBV5-1 and TRBJ2-1; no firm D call. In germline, CDR1 is SGHRS, CDR2 YFSETQ. The CDR3 runs to 13 residues. V was trimmed by 0 bases and J by 4 bases, leaving 5 bases between them.

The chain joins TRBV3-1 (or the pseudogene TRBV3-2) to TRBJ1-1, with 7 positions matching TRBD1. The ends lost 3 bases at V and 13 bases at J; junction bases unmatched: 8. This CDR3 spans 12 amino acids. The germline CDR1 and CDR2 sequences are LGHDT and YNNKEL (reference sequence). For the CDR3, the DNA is TGTGCCAGCAGCCACCAGGGACAGAAGCTTTTCTTT. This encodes CASSHQGQKLFF.

The CDR3 DNA is TGCGCCAGCAGCGCCTGGACACAGTACAATGAGCAGTTCTTC. This translates into CASSAWTQYNEQFF. The V call is TRBV5-1, the J call TRBJ2-1; D possibly corresponds to TRBD1 (5 bases). V lost 4 bases to trimming and J lost 4 bases, with 12 bases between them. This CDR3 is built from 14 residues. Germline CDR1 SGHRS, CDR2 YFSETQ.

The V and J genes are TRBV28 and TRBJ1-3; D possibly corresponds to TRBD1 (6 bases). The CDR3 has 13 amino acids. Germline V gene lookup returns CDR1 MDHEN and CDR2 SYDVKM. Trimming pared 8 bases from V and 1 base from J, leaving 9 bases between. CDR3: CASGRGSGNTIYF. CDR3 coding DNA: TGTGCCAGCGGCAGGGGTTCTGGAAACACCATATATTTT.

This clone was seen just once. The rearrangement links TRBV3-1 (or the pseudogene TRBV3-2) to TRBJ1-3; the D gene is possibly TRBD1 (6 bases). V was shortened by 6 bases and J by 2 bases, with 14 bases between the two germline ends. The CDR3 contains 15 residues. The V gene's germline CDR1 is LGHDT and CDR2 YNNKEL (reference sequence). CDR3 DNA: TGTGCCAGCAGGAGGGGGGTTGACGCTGGAAACACCATATATTTT. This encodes CASRRGVDAGNTIYF.